This TCR beta chain was profiled in a study of shared clonotypes between healthy human individuals. Study-level findings and limits: What naive subsets generally showed was a larger estimated richness than memory subsets showed.

Original analysis: ImmunoSEQ output lacked quality scores and full-length reads, limiting matched filtering. TCRdb keeps only in-frame clones here, not all; method: immunoSEQ multiplex PCR. V, J and clone size are those of that table, while D and trimming were read from the DNA. The sample holds some 2,100,000 clones; roughly 95% are singletons and the top ten take about 0.13%. This clone was detected only once. Its antigen remains unidentified. The receptor was isolated from a man aged 18-30 years in good health. The source material was naive CD4+ T cells sorted from blood. This sample's subset: CD45RA+ positively selected.

In DNA, the CDR3 is TGTGCCAGCAGTTTTCAGCAGATGACTGAAGCTTTCTTT. Translated, it gives CASSFQQMTEAFF. The V call is TRBV2, the J call TRBJ1-1; D is undetermined. The CDR3 covers 13 residues. Germline V gene sequence: CDR1 SNHLY, CDR2 FYNNEI. V dropped 5 bases and J dropped 5 bases, with 12 bases sitting between them.